The entry below describes one TCR beta chain. What it binds is unknown. Per sorted-subset replicate PCR, input was approximately 0.2 ug DNA, representing 30,000 to 35,000 T cell genomes. Profiling relied on immunoSEQ multiplex PCR, and the TCRdb table lists in-frame clones only, not all of them. The sample has some 2,100,000 clones, more than 85% seen once. CD45RO-negative, CCR7-selected cells formed the naive CD8 fraction, which excluded terminally differentiated effector memory CD45RA+ cells. Germline values: CDR1 LGHNA, CDR2 YNFKEQ. The CDR3 contains 16 residues. V lost 0 bases and J lost 4, with 15 bases in between. The record originates from a study of shared clonotypes between healthy human individuals. As for the study in general: Three CD4 naive, three CD4 memory, two CD8 naive and one CD8 memory plate were used per donor. Findings of the study overall: Represented diversity, genetic and exposure-history alike, was limited by few donors.

The rearrangement joins TRBV4-2 to TRBJ1-2; TRBD1 might be the D (5 bases). The sequenced material came from naive CD8+ T cells from PBMCs. This TCR was sampled from a man younger than 35 in good health. Some clones in this sample may be carry-over from other donors' samples. This CDR3 is CASSQDLTALGYGYTF. CDR3 DNA sequence: TGTGCCAGCAGCCAAGATCTGACAGCCCTTGGCTATGGCTACACCTTC.